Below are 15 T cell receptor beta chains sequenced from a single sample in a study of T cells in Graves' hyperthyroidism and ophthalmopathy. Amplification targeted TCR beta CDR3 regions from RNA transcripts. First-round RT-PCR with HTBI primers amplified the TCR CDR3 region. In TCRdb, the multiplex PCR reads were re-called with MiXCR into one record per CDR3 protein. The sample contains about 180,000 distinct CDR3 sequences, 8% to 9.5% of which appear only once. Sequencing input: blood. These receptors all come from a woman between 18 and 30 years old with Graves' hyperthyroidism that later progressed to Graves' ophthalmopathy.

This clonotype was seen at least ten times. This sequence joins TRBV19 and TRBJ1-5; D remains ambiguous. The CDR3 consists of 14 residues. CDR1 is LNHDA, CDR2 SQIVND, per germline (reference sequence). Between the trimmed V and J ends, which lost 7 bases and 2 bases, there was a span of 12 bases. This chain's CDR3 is CASTRGFGNQPQHF. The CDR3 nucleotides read TGTGCCAGTACTCGAGGTTTCGGCAATCAGCCCCAGCATTTT. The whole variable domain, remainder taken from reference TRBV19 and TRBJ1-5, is DGGITQSPKYLFRKEGQNVTLSCEQNLNHDAMYWYRQDPGQGLRLIYYSQIVNDFQKGDIAEGYSVSREKKESFPLTVTSAQKNPTAFYLCASTRGFGNQPQHFGDGTRLSIL.

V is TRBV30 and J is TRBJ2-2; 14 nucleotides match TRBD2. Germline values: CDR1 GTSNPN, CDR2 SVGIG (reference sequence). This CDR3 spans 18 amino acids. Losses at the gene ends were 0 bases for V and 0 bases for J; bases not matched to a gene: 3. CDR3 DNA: TGTGCCTGGAGTGTGGGACTAGCGGGGGCTACGAACACCGGGGAGCTGTTTTTT. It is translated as CAWSVGLAGATNTGELFF. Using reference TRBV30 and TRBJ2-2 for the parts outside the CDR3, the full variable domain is SQTIHQWPATLVQPVGSPLSLECTVEGTSNPNLYWYRQAAGRGLQLLFYSVGIGQISSEVPQNLSASRPQDRQFILSSKKLLLSDSGFYLCAWSVGLAGATNTGELFFGEGSRLTVL.

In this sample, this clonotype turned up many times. The chain's CDR3 is CASSDRVSGNTIYF. The CDR3 bases are TGTGCCAGCAGCGACAGGGTCTCTGGAAACACCATATATTTT. The genes are TRBV7-2 and TRBJ1-3; TRBD1 agrees at 7 bases. The junction had 1 base not matched to a gene; V was cut back by 5 bases and J by 0 bases. The CDR3 runs 14 residues. The germline V gene has CDR1 SGHTA and CDR2 FQGNSA.

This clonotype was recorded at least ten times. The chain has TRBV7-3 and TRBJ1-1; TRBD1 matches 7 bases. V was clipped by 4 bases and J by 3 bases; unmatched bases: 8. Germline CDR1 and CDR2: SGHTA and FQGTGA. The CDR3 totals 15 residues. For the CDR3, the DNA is TGTGCCAGCAGCTCGAGACAGGGCTTTGACACTGAAGCTTTCTTT. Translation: CASSSRQGFDTEAFF.

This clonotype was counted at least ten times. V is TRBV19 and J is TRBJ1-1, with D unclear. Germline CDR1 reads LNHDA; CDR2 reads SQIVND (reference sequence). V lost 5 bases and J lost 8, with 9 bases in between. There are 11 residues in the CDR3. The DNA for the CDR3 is TGTGCCAGTAGTCAGGTGGTCGAAGCTTTCTTT. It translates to CASSQVVEAFF. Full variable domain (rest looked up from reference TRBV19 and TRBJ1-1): DGGITQSPKYLFRKEGQNVTLSCEQNLNHDAMYWYRQDPGQGLRLIYYSQIVNDFQKGDIAEGYSVSREKKESFPLTVTSAQKNPTAFYLCASSQVVEAFFGQGTRLTVV.

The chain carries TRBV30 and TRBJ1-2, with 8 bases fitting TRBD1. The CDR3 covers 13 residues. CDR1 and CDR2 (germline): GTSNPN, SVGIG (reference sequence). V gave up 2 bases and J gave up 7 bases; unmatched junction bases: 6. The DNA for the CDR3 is TGTGCCTGGAGTACTGACAGGGGAGGTGGCTACACCTTC. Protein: CAWSTDRGGGYTF.

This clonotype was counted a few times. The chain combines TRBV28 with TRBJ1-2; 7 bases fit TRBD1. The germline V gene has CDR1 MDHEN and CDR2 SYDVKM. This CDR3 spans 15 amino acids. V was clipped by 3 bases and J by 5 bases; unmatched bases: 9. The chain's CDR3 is CASSLRLGQEYGYTF. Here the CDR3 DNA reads TGTGCCAGCAGTTTGCGCCTAGGACAGGAATATGGCTACACCTTC.

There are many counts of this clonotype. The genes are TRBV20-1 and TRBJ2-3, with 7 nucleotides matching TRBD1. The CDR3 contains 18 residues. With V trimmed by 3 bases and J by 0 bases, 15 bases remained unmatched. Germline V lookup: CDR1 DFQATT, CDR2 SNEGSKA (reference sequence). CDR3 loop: CSASSSSPPTGSTDTQYF. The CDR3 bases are TGCAGTGCTAGCTCGTCTTCCCCGCCGACAGGGAGCACAGATACGCAGTATTTT.

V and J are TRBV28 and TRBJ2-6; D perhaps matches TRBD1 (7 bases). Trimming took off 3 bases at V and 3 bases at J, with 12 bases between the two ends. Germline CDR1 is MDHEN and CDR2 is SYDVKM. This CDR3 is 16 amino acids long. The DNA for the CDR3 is TGTGCCAGCAGTTTTAGGGGGCGGGGTGGGGCCAACGTCCTGACTTTC. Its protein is CASSFRGRGGANVLTF.

The CDR3 loop reads CASSFGSQETQYF. The CDR3 DNA reads TGCGCCAGCAGCTTCGGCAGCCAAGAGACCCAGTACTTC. The chain combines TRBV5-1 with TRBJ2-5, with unresolved D. CDR1 is SGHRS and CDR2 is YFSETQ in the germline V gene. CDR3 size: 13 residues. The germline V and J ends were trimmed by 2 bases and 1 base, with 6 bases remaining between them.

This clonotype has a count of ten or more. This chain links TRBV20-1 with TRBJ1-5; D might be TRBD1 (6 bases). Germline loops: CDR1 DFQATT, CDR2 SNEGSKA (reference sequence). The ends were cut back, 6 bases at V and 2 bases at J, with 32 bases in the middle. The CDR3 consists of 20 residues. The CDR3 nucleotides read TGCAGTGCAGGGATACTTAACCTACAGGGAGAGGTTTTTGGCAATCAGCCCCAGCATTTT. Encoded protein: CSAGILNLQGEVFGNQPQHF.

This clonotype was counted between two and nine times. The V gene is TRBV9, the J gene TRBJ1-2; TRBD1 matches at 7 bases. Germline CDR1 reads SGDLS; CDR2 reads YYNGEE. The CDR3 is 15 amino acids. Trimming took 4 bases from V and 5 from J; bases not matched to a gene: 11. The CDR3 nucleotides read TGTGCCAGCAGCACAGACAGGGATAGGCCATATGGCTACACCTTC. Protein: CASSTDRDRPYGYTF.

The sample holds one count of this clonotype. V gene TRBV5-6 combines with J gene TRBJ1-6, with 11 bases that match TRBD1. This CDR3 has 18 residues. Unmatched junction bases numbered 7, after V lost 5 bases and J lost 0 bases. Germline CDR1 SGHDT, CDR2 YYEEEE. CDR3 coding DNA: TGTGCCAGCAGACGTGGACAGGGGGCTAGCTCCTATAATTCACCCCTCCACTTT. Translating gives CASRRGQGASSYNSPLHF. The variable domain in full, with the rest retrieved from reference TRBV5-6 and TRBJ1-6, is DAGVTQSPTHLIKTRGQQVTLRCSPKSGHDTVSWYQQALGQGPQFIFQYYEEEERQRGNFPDRFSGHQFPNYSSELNVNALLLGDSALYLCASRRGQGASSYNSPLHFGNGTRLTVT.

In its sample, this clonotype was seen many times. The CDR3 nucleotides are TGTGCCAGCAGTACACCCGGGACTAGCACGTACGAGCAGTACTTC. Its protein is CASSTPGTSTYEQYF. The V call is TRBV6-2 or TRBV6-3, the J call TRBJ2-7; 9 bases align to TRBD2. The CDR3 consists of 15 residues. Germline V gene lookup returns CDR1 MNHEY and CDR2 SVGEGT. J lost 4 bases, V lost 5 bases, and 9 bases had no gene match.

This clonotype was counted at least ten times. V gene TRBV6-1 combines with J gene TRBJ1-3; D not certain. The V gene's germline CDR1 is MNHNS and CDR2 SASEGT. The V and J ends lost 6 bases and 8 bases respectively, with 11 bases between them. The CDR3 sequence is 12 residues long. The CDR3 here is CASRPEGYTIYF. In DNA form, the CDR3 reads TGTGCCAGCAGGCCTGAGGGATACACCATATATTTT.